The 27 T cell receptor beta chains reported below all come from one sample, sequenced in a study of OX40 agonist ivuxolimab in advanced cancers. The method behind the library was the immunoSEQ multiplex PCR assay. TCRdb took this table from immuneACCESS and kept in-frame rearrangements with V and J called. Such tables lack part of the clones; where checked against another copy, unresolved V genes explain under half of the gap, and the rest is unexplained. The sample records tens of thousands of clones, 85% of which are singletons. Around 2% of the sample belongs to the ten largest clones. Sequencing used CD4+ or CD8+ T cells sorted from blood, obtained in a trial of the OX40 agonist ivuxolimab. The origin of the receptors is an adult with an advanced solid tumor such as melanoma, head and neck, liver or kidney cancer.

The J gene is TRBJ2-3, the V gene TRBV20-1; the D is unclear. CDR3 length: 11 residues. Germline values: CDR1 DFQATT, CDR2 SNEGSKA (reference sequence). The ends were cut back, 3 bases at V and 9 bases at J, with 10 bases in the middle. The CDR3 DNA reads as TGCAGTGCTAGTCGTCTGGAGACGCAGTATTTT. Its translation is CSASRLETQYF.

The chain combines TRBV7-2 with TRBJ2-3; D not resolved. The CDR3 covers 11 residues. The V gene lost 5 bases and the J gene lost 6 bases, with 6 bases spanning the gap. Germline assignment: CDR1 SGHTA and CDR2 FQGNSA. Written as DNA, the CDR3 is TGTGCCAGCAGCATTGGCGATACGCAGTATTTT. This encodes CASSIGDTQYF.

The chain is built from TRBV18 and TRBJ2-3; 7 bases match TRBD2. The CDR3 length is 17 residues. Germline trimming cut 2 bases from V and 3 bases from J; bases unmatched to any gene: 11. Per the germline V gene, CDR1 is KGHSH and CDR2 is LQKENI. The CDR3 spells CASSPMREGPRTDTQYF. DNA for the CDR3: TGTGCCAGCTCACCAATGAGGGAGGGCCCTCGGACAGATACGCAGTATTTT.

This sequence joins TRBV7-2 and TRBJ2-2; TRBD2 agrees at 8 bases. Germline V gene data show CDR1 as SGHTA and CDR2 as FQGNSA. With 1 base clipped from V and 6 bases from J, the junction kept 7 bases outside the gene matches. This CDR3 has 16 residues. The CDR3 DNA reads TGTGCCAGCAGCTTAGAGGTCGGGGGGGCGGCCGGGGAGCTGTTTTTT. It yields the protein CASSLEVGGAAGELFF.

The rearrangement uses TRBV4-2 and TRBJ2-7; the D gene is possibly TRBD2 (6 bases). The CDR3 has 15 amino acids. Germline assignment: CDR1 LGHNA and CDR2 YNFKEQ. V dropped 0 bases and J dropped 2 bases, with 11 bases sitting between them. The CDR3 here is CASSQDPGGAYEQYF. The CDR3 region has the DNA TGTGCCAGCAGCCAAGATCCCGGGGGTGCCTACGAGCAGTACTTC.

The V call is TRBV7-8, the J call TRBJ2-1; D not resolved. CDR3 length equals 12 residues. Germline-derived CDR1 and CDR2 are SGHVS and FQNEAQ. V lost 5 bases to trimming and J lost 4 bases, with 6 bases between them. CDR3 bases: TGTGCCAGCAGCCGCCCGTACAATGAGCAGTTCTTC. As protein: CASSRPYNEQFF. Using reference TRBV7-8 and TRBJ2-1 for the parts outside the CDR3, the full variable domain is GAGVSQSPRYKVAKRGQDVALRCDPISGHVSLFWYQQALGQGPEFLTYFQNEAQLDKSGLPSDRFFAERPEGSVSTLKIQRTQQEDSAVYLCASSRPYNEQFFGPGTRLTVL.

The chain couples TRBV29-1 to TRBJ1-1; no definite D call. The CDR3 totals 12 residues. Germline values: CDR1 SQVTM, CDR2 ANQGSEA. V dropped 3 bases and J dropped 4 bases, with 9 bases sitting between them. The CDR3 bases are TGCAGCGTTGATGCCACGAGCACTGAAGCTTTCTTT. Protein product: CSVDATSTEAFF. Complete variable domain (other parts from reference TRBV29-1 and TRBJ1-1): SAVISQKPSRDICQRGTSLTIQCQVDSQVTMMFWYRQQPGQSLTLIATANQGSEATYESGFVIDKFPISRPNLTFSTLTVSNMSPEDSSIYLCSVDATSTEAFFGQGTRLTVV.

The CDR3 bases are TGTGCCAGCAGCCCGGGACAGGGACCCGCCAACGAGCAGTACTTC. It specifies CASSPGQGPANEQYF. V and J are TRBV5-4 and TRBJ2-7; TRBD1 matches 9 bases. V lost 4 bases, J lost 5 bases, and 10 bases stayed unmatched. Looked up from germline, CDR1 is SGHNT and CDR2 is YYREEE (reference sequence). CDR3 length equals 15 residues. The variable domain in full, with the rest retrieved from reference TRBV5-4 and TRBJ2-7, is ETGVTQSPTHLIKTRGQQVTLRCSSQSGHNTVSWYQQALGQGPQFIFQYYREEENGRGNFPPRFSGLQFPNYSSELNVNALELDDSALYLCASSPGQGPANEQYFGPGTRLTVT.

The DNA for the CDR3 is TGTGCCAGCAGCTTACAGGTCTCCTACGAGCAGTACTTC. Translating it yields CASSLQVSYEQYF. The chain is built from TRBV7-2 and TRBJ2-7; D is undetermined. This CDR3 comprises 13 residues. Germline V CDR1 and CDR2: SGHTA, FQGNSA. V lost 2 bases to trimming and J lost 0 bases, with 5 bases between them. The variable domain in full, completed from reference TRBV7-2 and TRBJ2-7, reads GAGVSQSPSNKVTEKGKDVELRCDPISGHTALYWYRQSLGQGLEFLIYFQGNSAPDKSGLPSDRFSAERTGGSVSTLTIQRTQQEDSAVYLCASSLQVSYEQYFGPGTRLTVT.

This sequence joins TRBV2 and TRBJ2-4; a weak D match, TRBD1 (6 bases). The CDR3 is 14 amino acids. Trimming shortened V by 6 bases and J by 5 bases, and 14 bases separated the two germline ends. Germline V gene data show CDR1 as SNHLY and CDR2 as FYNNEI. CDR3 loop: CASSEQGRENIQYF. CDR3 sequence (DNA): TGTGCCAGCAGCGAACAGGGCCGGGAAAACATTCAGTACTTC. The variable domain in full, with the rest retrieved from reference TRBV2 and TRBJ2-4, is EPEVTQTPSHQVTQMGQEVILRCVPISNHLYFYWYRQILGQKVEFLVSFYNNEISEKSEIFDDQFSVERPDGSNFTLKIRSTKLEDSAMYFCASSEQGRENIQYFGAGTRLSVL.

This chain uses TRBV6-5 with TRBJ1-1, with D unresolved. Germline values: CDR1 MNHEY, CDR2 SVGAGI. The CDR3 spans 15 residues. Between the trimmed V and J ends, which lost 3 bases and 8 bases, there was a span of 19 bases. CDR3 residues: CASSYYSSKEREAFF. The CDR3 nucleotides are TGTGCCAGCAGTTATTATTCCTCGAAGGAGAGAGAAGCTTTCTTT.

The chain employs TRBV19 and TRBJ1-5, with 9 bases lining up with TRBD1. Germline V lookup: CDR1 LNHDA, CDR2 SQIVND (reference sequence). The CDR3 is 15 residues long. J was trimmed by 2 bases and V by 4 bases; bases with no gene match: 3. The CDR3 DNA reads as TGTGCCAGTAGTACCGGGACAGGGCGCAATCAGCCCCAGCATTTT. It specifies CASSTGTGRNQPQHF. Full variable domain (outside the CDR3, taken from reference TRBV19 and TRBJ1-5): DGGITQSPKYLFRKEGQNVTLSCEQNLNHDAMYWYRQDPGQGLRLIYYSQIVNDFQKGDIAEGYSVSREKKESFPLTVTSAQKNPTAFYLCASSTGTGRNQPQHFGDGTRLSIL.

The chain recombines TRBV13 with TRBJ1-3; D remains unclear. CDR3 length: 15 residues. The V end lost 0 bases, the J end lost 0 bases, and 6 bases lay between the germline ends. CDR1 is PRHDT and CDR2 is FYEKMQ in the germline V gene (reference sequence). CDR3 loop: CASSLGTSSGNTIYF. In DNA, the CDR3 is TGTGCCAGCAGCTTAGGGACATCCTCTGGAAACACCATATATTTT. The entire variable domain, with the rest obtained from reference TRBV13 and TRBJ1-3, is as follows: AAGVIQSPRHLIKEKRETATLKCYPIPRHDTVYWYQQGPGQDPQFLISFYEKMQSDKGSIPDRFSAQQFSDYHSELNMSSLELGDSALYFCASSLGTSSGNTIYFGEGSWLTVV.

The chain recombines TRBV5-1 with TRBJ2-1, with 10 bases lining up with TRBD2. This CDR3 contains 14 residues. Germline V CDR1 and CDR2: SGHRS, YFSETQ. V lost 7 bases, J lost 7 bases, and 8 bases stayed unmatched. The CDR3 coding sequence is TGCGCCAGCCAGAGCGGGGGGGCCGAAAATGAGCAGTTCTTC. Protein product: CASQSGGAENEQFF.

The CDR3 loop is CASSDGTPGQPQHF. In DNA form, the CDR3 reads TGTGCCAGCAGCGACGGGACCCCAGGTCAGCCCCAGCATTTT. This chain links TRBV2 with TRBJ1-5; D possibly corresponds to TRBD1 (5 bases). Between the trimmed V and J ends, which lost 6 bases and 6 bases, there was a span of 15 bases. This CDR3 has 14 residues. Germline V gene data show CDR1 as SNHLY and CDR2 as FYNNEI. The full variable domain, in which reference TRBV2 and TRBJ1-5 provide the parts outside the CDR3, is EPEVTQTPSHQVTQMGQEVILRCVPISNHLYFYWYRQILGQKVEFLVSFYNNEISEKSEIFDDQFSVERPDGSNFTLKIRSTKLEDSAMYFCASSDGTPGQPQHFGDGTRLSIL.

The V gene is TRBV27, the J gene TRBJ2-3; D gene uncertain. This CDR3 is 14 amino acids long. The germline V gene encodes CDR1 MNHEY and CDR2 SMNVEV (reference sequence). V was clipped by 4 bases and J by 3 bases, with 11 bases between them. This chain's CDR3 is CASSWGSLTDTQYF. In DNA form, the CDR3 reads TGTGCCAGCAGTTGGGGTAGTTTAACAGATACGCAGTATTTT.

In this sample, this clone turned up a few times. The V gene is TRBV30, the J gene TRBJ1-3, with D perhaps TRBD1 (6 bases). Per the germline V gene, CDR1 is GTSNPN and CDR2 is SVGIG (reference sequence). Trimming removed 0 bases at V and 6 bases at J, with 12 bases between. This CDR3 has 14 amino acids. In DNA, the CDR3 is TGTGCCTGGAGTGTAGGGGGGACTGAAAACACCATATATTTT. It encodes CAWSVGGTENTIYF.

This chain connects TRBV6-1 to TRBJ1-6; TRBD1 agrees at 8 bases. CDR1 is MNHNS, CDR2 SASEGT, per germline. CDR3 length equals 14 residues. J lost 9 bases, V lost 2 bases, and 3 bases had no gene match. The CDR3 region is CASSESGGISPLHF. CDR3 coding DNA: TGTGCCAGCAGTGAATCAGGGGGCATTTCACCCCTCCACTTT.

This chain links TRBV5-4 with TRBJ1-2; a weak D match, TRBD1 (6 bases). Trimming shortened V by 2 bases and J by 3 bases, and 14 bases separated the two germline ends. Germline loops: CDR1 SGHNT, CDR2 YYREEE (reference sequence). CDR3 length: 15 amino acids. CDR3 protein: CASSFGGGGDYGYTF. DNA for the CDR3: TGTGCCAGCAGCTTCGGGGGGGGCGGTGACTATGGCTACACCTTC. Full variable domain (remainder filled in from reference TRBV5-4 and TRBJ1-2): ETGVTQSPTHLIKTRGQQVTLRCSSQSGHNTVSWYQQALGQGPQFIFQYYREEENGRGNFPPRFSGLQFPNYSSELNVNALELDDSALYLCASSFGGGGDYGYTFGSGTRLTVV.

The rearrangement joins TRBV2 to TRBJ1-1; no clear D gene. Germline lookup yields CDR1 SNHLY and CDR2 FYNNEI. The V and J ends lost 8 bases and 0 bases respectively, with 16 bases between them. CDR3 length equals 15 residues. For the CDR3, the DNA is TGTGCCAGCCCGAAATGGCAGCGAATGAACACTGAAGCTTTCTTT. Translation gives CASPKWQRMNTEAFF.

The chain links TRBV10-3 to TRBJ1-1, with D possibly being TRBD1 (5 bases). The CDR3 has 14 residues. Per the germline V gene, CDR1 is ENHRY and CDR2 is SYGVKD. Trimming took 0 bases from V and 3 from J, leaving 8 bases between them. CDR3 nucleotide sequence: TGTGCCATCAGTGAGTCCGTGGGGGACACTGAAGCTTTCTTT. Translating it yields CAISESVGDTEAFF.

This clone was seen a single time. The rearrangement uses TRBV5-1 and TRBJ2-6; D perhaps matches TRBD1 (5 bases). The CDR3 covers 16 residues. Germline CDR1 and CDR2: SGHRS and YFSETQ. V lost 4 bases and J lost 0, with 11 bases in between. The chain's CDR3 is CASSRATDSGANVLTF. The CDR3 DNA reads TGCGCCAGCAGCCGAGCGACAGACTCTGGGGCCAACGTCCTGACTTTC.

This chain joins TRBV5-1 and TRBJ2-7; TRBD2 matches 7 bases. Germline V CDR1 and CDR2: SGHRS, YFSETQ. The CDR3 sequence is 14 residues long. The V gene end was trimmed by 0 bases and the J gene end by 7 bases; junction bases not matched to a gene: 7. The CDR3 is CASSLAVTGGEQYF. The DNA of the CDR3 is TGCGCCAGCAGCTTGGCTGTTACGGGGGGAGAGCAGTACTTC. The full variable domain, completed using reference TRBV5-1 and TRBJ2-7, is KAGVTQTPRYLIKTRGQQVTLSCSPISGHRSVSWYQQTPGQGLQFLFEYFSETQRNKGNFPGRFSGRQFSNSRSEMNVSTLELGDSALYLCASSLAVTGGEQYFGPGTRLTVT.

CDR3 sequence reads: CASSYRGGDDGYTF. The CDR3, as DNA: TGTGCCAGCAGTTACCGGGGGGGGGACGATGGCTACACCTTC. V usage is TRBV6-5 and J usage is TRBJ1-2; perhaps TRBD1 as D (5 bases). CDR3 length: 14 amino acids. V lost 2 bases and J lost 6, with 13 bases in between. Germline CDR1 and CDR2: MNHEY and SVGAGI.

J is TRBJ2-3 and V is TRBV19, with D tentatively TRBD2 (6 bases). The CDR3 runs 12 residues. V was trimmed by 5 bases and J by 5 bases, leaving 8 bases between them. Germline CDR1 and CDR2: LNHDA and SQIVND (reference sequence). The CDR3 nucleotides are TGTGCCAGTAGTTCGCGGGGAGATACGCAGTATTTT. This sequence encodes CASSSRGDTQYF.

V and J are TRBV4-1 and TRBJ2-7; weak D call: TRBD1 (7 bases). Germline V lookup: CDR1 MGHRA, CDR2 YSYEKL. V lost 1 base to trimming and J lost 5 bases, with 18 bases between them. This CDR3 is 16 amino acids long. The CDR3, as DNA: TGCGCCAGCAGCCAAGTTGGAGGGGGCGGGATCGACGAGCAGTACTTC. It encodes CASSQVGGGGIDEQYF.

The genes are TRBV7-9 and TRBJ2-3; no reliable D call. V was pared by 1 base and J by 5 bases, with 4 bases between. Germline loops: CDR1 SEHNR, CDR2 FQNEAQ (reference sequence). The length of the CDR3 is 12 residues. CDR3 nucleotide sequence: TGTGCCAGCAGCTTAGAAGGAGATACGCAGTATTTT. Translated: CASSLEGDTQYF.